This note documents a single T cell receptor beta chain sequence. The data were obtained in a study of blood T cell repertoires in COVID-19. Across the study: The origin of the acute and convalescent COVID-19 samples was the United States, Italy and Spain. From T cells, B-cell-depleted T cells, or PBMCs came the material, which was cDNA or gDNA.

Enrolled during active infection, Seattle patients were then followed longitudinally. In the authors' workflow: Estimation of nucleated cell counts was performed using reference gene primer amplification. Generated by immunoSEQ multiplex PCR, the TCRdb table keeps only in-frame clones and is missing some. V, J and clone size are those of that table, while D and trimming were read from the DNA. The table records a few hundred thousand clones, approximately 90% of them present only once. CDR1 WNHNN and CDR2 SYGVQD come from the germline V gene (reference sequence). V gave up 5 bases and J gave up 4 bases, with 11 bases separating them. There are 13 residues in the CDR3.

The sequence derives from a woman aged 55-69 years with COVID-19, enrolled during active disease. This chain connects TRBV10-1 to TRBJ1-2; D might be TRBD1 (6 bases). The specimen was peripheral blood. The CDR3 nucleotides are TGCGCCAGCAGTTCGGACAGCTTCTATGGCTACACCTTC. This sequence encodes CASSSDSFYGYTF.